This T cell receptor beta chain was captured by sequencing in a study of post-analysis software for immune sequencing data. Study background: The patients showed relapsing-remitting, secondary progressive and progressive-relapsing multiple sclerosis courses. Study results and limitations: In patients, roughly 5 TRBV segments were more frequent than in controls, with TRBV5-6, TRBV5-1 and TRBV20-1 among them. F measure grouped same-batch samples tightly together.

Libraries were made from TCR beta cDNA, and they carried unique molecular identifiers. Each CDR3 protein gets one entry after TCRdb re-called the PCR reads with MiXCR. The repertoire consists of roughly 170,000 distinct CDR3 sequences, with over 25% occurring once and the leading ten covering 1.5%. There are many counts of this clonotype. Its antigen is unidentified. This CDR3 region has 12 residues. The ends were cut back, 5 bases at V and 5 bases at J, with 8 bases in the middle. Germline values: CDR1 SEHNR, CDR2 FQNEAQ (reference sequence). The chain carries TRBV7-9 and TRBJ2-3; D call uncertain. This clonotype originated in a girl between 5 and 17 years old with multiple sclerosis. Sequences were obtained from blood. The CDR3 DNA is TGTGCCAGCAGCCCTGACTTAGATACGCAGTATTTT. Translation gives CASSPDLDTQYF.